The next 30 T cell receptor beta chains were all read from a single sample in a study of OX40 agonist ivuxolimab in advanced cancers. The repertoire was sequenced with immunoSEQ multiplex PCR; TCRdb's copy has only in-frame clones and lacks some. The sample consists of tens of thousands of clones, nearly 75% of them appearing once. Here the sequenced sample was CD4+ or CD8+ T cells sorted from blood, taken in a trial of the OX40 agonist ivuxolimab. The receptor source for this set is an adult with an advanced solid tumor such as melanoma, head and neck, liver or kidney cancer.

The rearrangement uses TRBV7-2 and TRBJ2-2, with TRBD2 matching over 9 bases. Germline assignment: CDR1 SGHTA and CDR2 FQGNSA. Trimming at V came to 2 bases and at J to 7 bases, leaving 8 bases not matched to a gene. CDR3 length: 16 residues. The CDR3 region has the DNA TGTGCCAGCAGCTTATCCGGCGGGGGGGCCGGCGGGGAGCTGTTTTTT. Its protein is CASSLSGGGAGGELFF.

The chain couples TRBV7-9 to TRBJ2-3; D remains ambiguous. Germline V CDR1 and CDR2: SEHNR, FQNEAQ (reference sequence). V was cut by 7 bases and J by 6 bases, with 8 bases left in between. This CDR3 contains 11 residues. Here the CDR3 reads CASTLGDTQYF. The CDR3, as DNA: TGTGCCAGCACCCTAGGGGATACGCAGTATTTT.

This clone appeared a few times. This chain links TRBV7-4 with TRBJ1-5; D unclear. CDR1 SGHVT and CDR2 SQSDAQ come from the germline V gene. This CDR3 spans 15 amino acids. V lost 1 base and J lost 3, with 10 bases in between. The CDR3 loop reads CASSLVAPNNQPQHF. The CDR3 bases are TGTGCCAGCAGCTTAGTAGCGCCGAACAATCAGCCCCAGCATTTT.

This rearrangement joins TRBV9 to TRBJ2-2, with D tentatively TRBD2 (6 bases). CDR1 is SGDLS, CDR2 YYNGEE, per germline. This CDR3 spans 14 amino acids. V lost 4 bases and J lost 5, with 12 bases in between. The DNA for the CDR3 is TGTGCCAGCAGCCCCGGGACTGAGACCGGGGAGCTGTTTTTT. Translated, it gives CASSPGTETGELFF.

This clone was counted between two and nine times. The gene calls are TRBV5-1 and TRBJ1-6; unclear D gene. The CDR3 length is 16 residues. Germline loops: CDR1 SGHRS, CDR2 YFSETQ. With 0 bases removed from V and 6 bases from J, the gap between germline ends came to 13 bases. Written as DNA, the CDR3 is TGCGCCAGCAGCTTGGAGGATGGGAGGTCTAATTCACCCCTCCACTTT. Translating it yields CASSLEDGRSNSPLHF.

The chain combines TRBV5-1 with TRBJ2-5, with 11 bases that match TRBD1. The CDR3 runs to 16 residues. V shed 0 bases, J shed 1 base, and the junction held 2 bases outside the gene matches. Germline values: CDR1 SGHRS, CDR2 YFSETQ. Here the CDR3 reads CASSLGGTGGQETQYF. The CDR3 nucleotides are TGCGCCAGCAGCTTGGGCGGGACAGGGGGCCAAGAGACCCAGTACTTC.

This rearrangement joins TRBV2 to TRBJ2-3, with 16 bases matching TRBD2. Trimming at V came to 6 bases and at J to 7 bases, leaving 7 bases not matched to a gene. This CDR3 region has 16 residues. CDR1 and CDR2 (germline): SNHLY, FYNNEI. Written as DNA, the CDR3 is TGTGCCAGCAGCGGGACTAGCGGGGGGGACACTCATACGCAGTATTTT. Translating it yields CASSGTSGGDTHTQYF.

This clone came up once. This chain joins TRBV6-1 and TRBJ1-2; a possible D gene is TRBD1 (5 bases). CDR3 length: 13 residues. Germline V gene lookup returns CDR1 MNHNS and CDR2 SASEGT. Trimming stripped 6 bases from V and 1 base from J, with 9 bases between. The CDR3 reads CASRGGDNYGYTF. The CDR3 bases are TGTGCCAGCAGGGGAGGGGATAACTATGGCTACACCTTC.

This rearrangement joins TRBV12-5 to TRBJ1-1; D uncertain. Germline CDR1 LGHNT, CDR2 FRNRAP. The V end lost 5 bases, the J end lost 5 bases, and 3 bases lay between the germline ends. CDR3 length equals 10 residues. CDR3 sequence: CASGRTEAFF. The CDR3 region has the DNA TGTGCTAGTGGTCGGACTGAAGCTTTCTTT.

This clone was observed a single time. This chain joins TRBV19 and TRBJ2-4, with D possibly matching TRBD2 (6 bases). The CDR3 runs 14 residues. V shed 3 bases and J shed 2 bases, with 8 bases lying between them. From germline, CDR1 is LNHDA and CDR2 SQIVND (reference sequence). CDR3 nucleotides: TGTGCCAGTAGTATCGCGGGGACCAAAAACATTCAGTACTTC. Translation: CASSIAGTKNIQYF.

V usage is TRBV18 and J usage is TRBJ2-2, with TRBD1 as a possible D gene (6 bases). V was shortened by 5 bases and J by 5 bases, with 18 bases between the two germline ends. The CDR3 length is 16 residues. CDR1 KGHSH and CDR2 LQKENI come from the germline V gene. CDR3 sequence reads: CASSSQPGAQTGELFF. In DNA form, the CDR3 reads TGTGCCAGCTCATCACAACCAGGGGCGCAAACCGGGGAGCTGTTTTTT.

This clone turned up a few times. This chain joins TRBV6-4 and TRBJ1-6; tentatively, D is TRBD1 (5 bases). The CDR3 totals 13 residues. Deletions cut 3 bases from V and 10 bases from J, with 10 bases between. Germline CDR1 is MRHNA and CDR2 is SNTAGT. CDR3 amino acids: CASSEAQGSPLHF. CDR3 DNA: TGTGCCAGCAGTGAAGCTCAGGGCTCACCCCTCCACTTT.

The chain is built from TRBV7-6 and TRBJ1-3; perhaps TRBD1 as D (5 bases). Germline loops: CDR1 SGHVS, CDR2 FNYEAQ. Between the trimmed V and J ends, which lost 1 base and 0 bases, there was a span of 7 bases. This CDR3 is 15 amino acids long. CDR3 DNA sequence: TGTGCCAGCAGCTTAGGGGGCCCCTCTGGAAACACCATATATTTT. Protein sequence: CASSLGGPSGNTIYF.

The chain couples TRBV6-4 to TRBJ1-1; D may be TRBD1 (6 bases). This CDR3 is built from 13 residues. The ends were cut back, 8 bases at V and 1 base at J, with 11 bases in the middle. CDR1 MRHNA and CDR2 SNTAGT come from the germline V gene. The CDR3 is CASRGTSNTEAFF. The CDR3, as DNA: TGTGCCAGCCGAGGGACATCGAACACTGAAGCTTTCTTT.

The V gene is TRBV19, the J gene TRBJ1-5, with D possibly being TRBD1 (6 bases). CDR1 is LNHDA and CDR2 is SQIVND in the germline V gene (reference sequence). Trimming took 8 bases from V and 5 from J, leaving 16 bases between them. The CDR3 has 14 residues. CDR3 residues: CASGGTGGHQPQHF. Here the CDR3 DNA reads TGTGCCAGTGGGGGCACAGGTGGCCATCAGCCCCAGCATTTT. The full variable domain, completed using reference TRBV19 and TRBJ1-5, is DGGITQSPKYLFRKEGQNVTLSCEQNLNHDAMYWYRQDPGQGLRLIYYSQIVNDFQKGDIAEGYSVSREKKESFPLTVTSAQKNPTAFYLCASGGTGGHQPQHFGDGTRLSIL.

This chain joins TRBV5-1 and TRBJ2-3; 15 bases map to TRBD2. The CDR3 sequence is 16 residues long. With 3 bases clipped from V and 5 bases from J, the junction kept 4 bases outside the gene matches. The germline CDR1 and CDR2 sequences are SGHRS and YFSETQ. The CDR3 DNA reads as TGCGCCAGCAGCTCCGGACTAGCGGGGGGGCTAGATACGCAGTATTTT. This sequence encodes CASSSGLAGGLDTQYF. Variable domain in full (rest from reference TRBV5-1 and TRBJ2-3): KAGVTQTPRYLIKTRGQQVTLSCSPISGHRSVSWYQQTPGQGLQFLFEYFSETQRNKGNFPGRFSGRQFSNSRSEMNVSTLELGDSALYLCASSSGLAGGLDTQYFGPGTRLTVL.

This chain links TRBV2 with TRBJ2-7; D tentatively fits TRBD1 or TRBD2 (5 bases each). CDR3 length: 13 residues. V lost 8 bases and J 4 bases, leaving 15 bases between the germline ends. The germline gives CDR1 SNHLY, CDR2 FYNNEI. CDR3 nucleotide sequence: TGTGCCAGCCAAGGGACCTTTGATTACGAGCAGTACGTC. This sequence encodes CASQGTFDYEQYV.

Note on this clone: This sample also contains other DNA sequences that code for the same CDR3. CDR3 coding DNA: TGTGCCAGCAGTGTAGGGGGGAACACCATATATTTT. Amino acid sequence: CASSVGGNTIYF. V usage is TRBV6-1 and J usage is TRBJ1-3; TRBD1 is a possible D gene (6 bases). The length of the CDR3 is 12 residues. V lost 4 bases and J 7 bases, leaving 8 bases between the germline ends. Germline V gene data show CDR1 as MNHNS and CDR2 as SASEGT.

The rearrangement joins TRBV7-3 to TRBJ2-2; no clear D. Trimming removed 1 base at V and 1 base at J, with 10 bases between. The CDR3 runs 16 residues. Germline V gene sequence: CDR1 SGHTA, CDR2 FQGTGA. CDR3 sequence: CASSLNARRNTGELFF. CDR3 DNA sequence: TGTGCCAGCAGCTTAAACGCCAGGAGGAACACCGGGGAGCTGTTTTTT.

This clone showed up just once. J is TRBJ2-6 and V is TRBV23-1, with unresolved D. TRBV23-1 is designated an ORF whose function remains uncertain. The V end lost 0 bases, the J end lost 4 bases, and 10 bases lay between the germline ends. The CDR3 length is 16 residues. CDR3 residues: CASSQSAPPGANVLTF. The DNA of the CDR3 is TGCGCCAGCAGTCAATCGGCCCCTCCCGGGGCCAACGTCCTGACTTTC.

The rearrangement links TRBV7-9 to TRBJ2-3; TRBD1 or TRBD2 may be the D gene (7 bases each). The CDR3 extends over 14 amino acids. Germline-derived CDR1 and CDR2 are SEHNR and FQNEAQ (reference sequence). Trimming removed 5 bases from V and 3 bases from J, with 12 bases in between. CDR3 amino acids: CASSRQGGTDTQYF. For the CDR3, the DNA is TGTGCCAGCAGCCGACAGGGAGGGACAGATACGCAGTATTTT.

The V gene is TRBV28, the J gene TRBJ1-2; a weak D match, TRBD1 (6 bases). Germline V gene lookup returns CDR1 MDHEN and CDR2 SYDVKM. Trimming shortened V by 6 bases and J by 3 bases, and 8 bases separated the two germline ends. The length of the CDR3 is 12 residues. The CDR3 here is CASRGTHYGYTF. Here the CDR3 DNA reads TGTGCCAGCAGAGGGACACACTATGGCTACACCTTC.

The V and J genes are TRBV6-5 and TRBJ2-7; the D is unclear. Germline CDR1 is MNHEY and CDR2 is SVGAGI. V was pared by 0 bases and J by 3 bases, with 6 bases between. CDR3 size: 13 residues. The CDR3 region is CASSYSTYYEQYV. In DNA form, the CDR3 reads TGTGCCAGCAGTTACTCGACTTACTACGAGCAGTACGTC.

The chain joins TRBV2 to TRBJ1-3, with D possibly matching TRBD2 (5 bases). The end of the DNA is better explained by TRBJ2-2, so the J call may be wrong. CDR1 SNHLY and CDR2 FYNNEI come from the germline V gene. The CDR3 extends over 14 amino acids. Here the CDR3 reads CASSPTSLPGELFF. The CDR3 nucleotides are TGTGCCAGCAGCCCCACTAGTTTACCCGGGGAGCTGTTTTTT.

The chain couples TRBV4-2 to TRBJ2-7; D tentatively fits TRBD1 or TRBD2 (5 bases each). The V gene lost 1 base and the J gene lost 3 bases, with 7 bases spanning the gap. The CDR3 is 13 amino acids. The germline CDR1 and CDR2 sequences are LGHNA and YNFKEQ. The CDR3 here is CASSQARGYEQYF. CDR3 coding DNA: TGTGCCAGCAGCCAAGCGAGGGGCTACGAGCAGTACTTC.

This chain joins TRBV4-1 and TRBJ2-7, with D possibly being TRBD1 (7 bases). Germline V gene lookup returns CDR1 MGHRA and CDR2 YSYEKL. The V gene lost 0 bases and the J gene lost 6 bases, with 12 bases spanning the gap. The CDR3 sequence is 14 residues long. The CDR3 region is CASSQDRGAFEQYF. The CDR3 DNA sequence: TGCGCCAGCAGCCAAGACAGGGGGGCGTTCGAGCAGTACTTC.

V is TRBV19 and J is TRBJ2-1, with TRBD1 identical over 8 bases. This CDR3 region has 15 residues. V was clipped by 5 bases and J by 4 bases; unmatched bases: 7. CDR1 and CDR2 (germline): LNHDA, SQIVND (reference sequence). The CDR3 DNA sequence: TGTGCCAGTAGTTCGGGGACAGGTAATTACAATGAGCAGTTCTTC. Translation gives CASSSGTGNYNEQFF.

This clone was recorded a few times. Other nucleotide sequences from this sample produce the same CDR3. The V gene is TRBV5-1, the J gene TRBJ1-1; no reliable D call. The germline V gene has CDR1 SGHRS and CDR2 YFSETQ. V was cut by 5 bases and J by 0 bases, with 8 bases left in between. The CDR3 sequence is 13 residues long. The CDR3 reads CASSASMNTEAFF. For the CDR3, the DNA is TGCGCCAGCAGTGCCAGCATGAACACTGAAGCTTTCTTT.

The rearrangement joins TRBV2 to TRBJ1-5; D gene unclear. There are 16 residues in the CDR3. V lost 2 bases to trimming and J lost 1 base, with 12 bases between them. The germline V gene encodes CDR1 SNHLY and CDR2 FYNNEI. The CDR3 bases are TGTGCCAGCAGTGAAACCGTGACGGTAAGCAATCAGCCCCAGCATTTT. Translated, it gives CASSETVTVSNQPQHF.

This clone was counted a few times. The chain has TRBV4-1 and TRBJ1-6; D is possibly TRBD1 (6 bases). The germline CDR1 and CDR2 sequences are MGHRA and YSYEKL. Trimming cost V 4 bases and J 6 bases, with 13 bases left between them. This CDR3 contains 15 residues. The CDR3 DNA reads TGCGCCAGCAGCCGCGACGGGGGGCTTAATTCACCCCTCCACTTT. Residues: CASSRDGGLNSPLHF.